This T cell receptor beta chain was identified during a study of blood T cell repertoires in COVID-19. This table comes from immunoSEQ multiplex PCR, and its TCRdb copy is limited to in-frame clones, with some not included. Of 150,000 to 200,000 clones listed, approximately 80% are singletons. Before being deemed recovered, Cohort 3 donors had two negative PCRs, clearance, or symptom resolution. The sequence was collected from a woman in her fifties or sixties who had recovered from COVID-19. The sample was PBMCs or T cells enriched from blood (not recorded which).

The CDR3 region has the DNA TGCGCCAGCAGCCGCCAAGGAGGGGAGCAGTTCTTC. This encodes CASSRQGGEQFF. This chain uses TRBV4-1 with TRBJ2-1; possibly TRBD2 for D (6 bases). The CDR3 length is 12 residues. The V and J ends lost 4 bases and 10 bases respectively, with 11 bases between them. Germline CDR1 and CDR2: MGHRA and YSYEKL.